This T cell receptor beta chain appears in the sequencing data of a study of pediatric ulcerative colitis. As concerns this clone: The target antigen is unknown.

This table comes from immunoSEQ multiplex PCR, and its TCRdb copy is limited to in-frame clones, with some not included. The table has 30,000 or so clones, around 80% seen once. General study results and limits: Clonal expansions reduced rectal repertoire diversity in acute severe colitis.

V was cut by 4 bases and J by 5 bases, with 17 bases left in between. Looked up from germline, CDR1 is MGHRA and CDR2 is YSYEKL. The CDR3 spans 15 residues. Rectal tissue came from one to two pinch biopsies taken at colonoscopy. The chain joins TRBV4-1 to TRBJ1-1; D is possibly TRBD1 (5 bases). This TCR was sampled from a boy aged 5-17 years with mild ulcerative colitis. The sample consisted of gut tissue. DNA for the CDR3: TGCGCCAGCAGCCTCCGGGCGGGGACTAGGACTGAAGCTTTCTTT. Protein product: CASSLRAGTRTEAFF.